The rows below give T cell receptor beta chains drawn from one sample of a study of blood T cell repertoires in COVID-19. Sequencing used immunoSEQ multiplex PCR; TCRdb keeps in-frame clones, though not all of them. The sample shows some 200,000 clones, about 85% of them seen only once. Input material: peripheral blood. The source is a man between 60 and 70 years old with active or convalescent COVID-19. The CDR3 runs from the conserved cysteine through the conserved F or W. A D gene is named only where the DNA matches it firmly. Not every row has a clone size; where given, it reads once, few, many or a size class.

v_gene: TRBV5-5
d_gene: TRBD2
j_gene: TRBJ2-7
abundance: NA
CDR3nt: TGTGCCAGCAGCTTGTTAGCGGGGGCCTCTCTCTACGAGCAGTACTTC
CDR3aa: CASSLLAGASLYEQYF

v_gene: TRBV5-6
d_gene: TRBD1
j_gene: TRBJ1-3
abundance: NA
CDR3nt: TGTGCCAGCAGCTCAAGGACAGGGCCCGGAAACACCATATATTTT
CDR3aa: CASSSRTGPGNTIYF

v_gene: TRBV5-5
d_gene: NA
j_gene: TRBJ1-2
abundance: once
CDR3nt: TGTGCCAGCAGCCCTGGGGGGGGGCGCATGGACTATGGCTACACCTTC
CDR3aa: CASSPGGGRMDYGYTF

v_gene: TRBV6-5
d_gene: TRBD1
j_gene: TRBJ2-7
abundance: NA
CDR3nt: TGTGCCAGCAGTTCGACAGGGAGCCACGAGCAGTACTTC
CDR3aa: CASSSTGSHEQYF

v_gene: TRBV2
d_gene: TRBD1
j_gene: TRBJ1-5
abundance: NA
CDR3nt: TGTGCCAGCCAGGGGGGCGGGCAGCCCCAGCATTTT
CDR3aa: CASQGGGQPQHF

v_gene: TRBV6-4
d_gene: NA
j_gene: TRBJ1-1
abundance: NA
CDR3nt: TGTGCCAGCAGTGACCCGGGACTTGGGAACACTGAAGCTTTCTTT
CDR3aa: CASSDPGLGNTEAFF

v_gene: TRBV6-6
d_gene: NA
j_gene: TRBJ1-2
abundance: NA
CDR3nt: TGTGCCAGCAGTTCTCGGGACACTAACTATGGCTACACCTTC
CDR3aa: CASSSRDTNYGYTF

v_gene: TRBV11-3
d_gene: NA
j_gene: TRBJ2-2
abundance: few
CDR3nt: TGTGCCAGCAGCTTTCGGAACACCGGGGAGCTGTTTTTT
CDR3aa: CASSFRNTGELFF

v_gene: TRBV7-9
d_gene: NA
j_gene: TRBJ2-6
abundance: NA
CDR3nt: TGTGCCAGCAGCTTAGGAGACTCTGGGGCCAACGTCCTGACTTTC
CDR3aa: CASSLGDSGANVLTF

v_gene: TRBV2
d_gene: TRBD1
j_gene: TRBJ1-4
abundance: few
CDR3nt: TGTGCCAGCACCGGGGCGGGACAGCCTTGGGAAAAACTGTTTTTT
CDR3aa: CASTGAGQPWEKLFF

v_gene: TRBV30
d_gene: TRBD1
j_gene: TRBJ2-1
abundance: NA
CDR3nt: TGTGCCTGGAGCGGAGGACAGGGCACCTACAATGAGCAGTTCTTC
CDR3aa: CAWSGGQGTYNEQFF

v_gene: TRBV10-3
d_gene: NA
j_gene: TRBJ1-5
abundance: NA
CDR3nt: TGTGCCATCAGTGATTCCCCCAACAGGGCCAAACAGGGGCCCCAGCATTTT
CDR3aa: CAISDSPNRAKQGPQHF

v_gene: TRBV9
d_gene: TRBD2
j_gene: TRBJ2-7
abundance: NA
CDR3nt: TGTGCCAGCAGCGTAGGAACTAGCGGGACCTACGAGCAGTACTTC
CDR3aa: CASSVGTSGTYEQYF

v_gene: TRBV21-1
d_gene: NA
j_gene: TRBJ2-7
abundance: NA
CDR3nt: TGTGCCAGCAGCAAAGATACGGGGGACTACGAGCAGTACTTC
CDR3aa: CASSKDTGDYEQYF